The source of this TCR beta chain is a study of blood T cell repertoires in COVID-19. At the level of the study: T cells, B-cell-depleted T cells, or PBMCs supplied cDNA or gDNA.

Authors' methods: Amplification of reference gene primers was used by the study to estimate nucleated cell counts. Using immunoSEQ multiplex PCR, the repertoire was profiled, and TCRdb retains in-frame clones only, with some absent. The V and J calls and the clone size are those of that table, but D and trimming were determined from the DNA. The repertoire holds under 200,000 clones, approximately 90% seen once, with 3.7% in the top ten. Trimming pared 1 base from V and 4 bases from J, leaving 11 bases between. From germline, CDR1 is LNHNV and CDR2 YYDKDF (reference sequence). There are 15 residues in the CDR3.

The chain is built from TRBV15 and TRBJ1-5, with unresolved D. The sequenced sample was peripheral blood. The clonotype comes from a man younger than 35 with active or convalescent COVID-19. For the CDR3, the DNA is TGTGCCACCAGCAGAGTTACGGGTGGGAATCAGCCCCAGCATTTT. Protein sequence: CATSRVTGGNQPQHF.